These 5 T cell receptor beta chains were sequenced from one sample in a study of blood T cell repertoires in COVID-19. TCRdb's table, derived via immunoSEQ multiplex PCR, lists solely in-frame clones and lacks some. The sample consists of hundreds of thousands of clones, around 90% of them appearing once. The sequenced material came from peripheral blood. These receptors all come from a woman aged 70-85 years with COVID-19, enrolled during active disease.

The chain employs TRBV29-1 and TRBJ2-1; TRBD2 aligns across 9 bases. J was trimmed by 9 bases and V by 3 bases; bases with no gene match: 6. Per germline, CDR1 SQVTM and CDR2 ANQGSEA. The CDR3 length is 13 residues. CDR3 nucleotide sequence: TGCAGCGTTGAGCGGACTAGCGTCTTTGAGCAGTTCTTC. It codes for CSVERTSVFEQFF.

This clone showed up just once. The V call is TRBV28, the J call TRBJ2-4; D may be TRBD2 (5 bases). The V end was cut by 1 base, the J end by 9 bases, with 10 bases between. The CDR3 runs 13 residues. Looked up from germline, CDR1 is MDHEN and CDR2 is SYDVKM. The CDR3 bases are TGTGCCAGCAGTTTATTGGAGGATACCATTCAGTACTTC. Encoded protein: CASSLLEDTIQYF.

The V and J genes are TRBV4-3 and TRBJ2-7, with 8 positions matching TRBD2. The CDR3 totals 16 residues. J gave up 5 bases and V 0 bases, and 9 bases lay outside the gene matches. Germline V gene sequence: CDR1 LGHNA, CDR2 YSLEER. Here the CDR3 DNA reads TGCGCCAGCAGCCAAGATGTCCAGCGGGAGTCCAACGAGCAGTACTTC. Amino acid sequence: CASSQDVQRESNEQYF.

The chain carries TRBV12-5 and TRBJ2-5; the match to TRBD1 covers 8 bases. Germline lookup yields CDR1 LGHNT and CDR2 FRNRAP. The CDR3 runs to 12 residues. V dropped 6 bases and J dropped 7; count of bases not matched to a gene: 4. The CDR3: CASGQQGGTQYF. The CDR3 region has the DNA TGTGCTAGTGGCCAACAGGGGGGGACCCAGTACTTC.

This chain uses TRBV18 with TRBJ1-4, with TRBD1 as a possible D gene (6 bases). Trimming took off 4 bases at V and 6 bases at J, with 18 bases between the two ends. Germline lookup yields CDR1 KGHSH and CDR2 LQKENI. The CDR3 contains 16 residues. CDR3 nucleotide sequence: TGTGCCAGCTCACAACAACTACAGGGAGGGGATGAAAAACTGTTTTTT. Its protein is CASSQQLQGGDEKLFF.